This T cell receptor (beta chain) was sequenced in a study of T cell repertoires in cytomegalovirus infection. For the study at large: Signatures in public TCR beta sequences pointed to both CMV infection and matching HLA type. Regarding the study as a whole: Cumulative frequency of public TCR beta families picked out carriers of CMV plus the relevant HLA. The ex vivo response was dominated by HLA-C-restricted CMV-specific TCR beta clonotypes.

This clonotype showed up many times. No antigen is known for it. Using its own MiXCR run on the reads, TCRdb lists one record per CDR3 protein. The sample carries 70,000 to 75,000 distinct CDR3 sequences, about 4.2% recorded once. The CDR3 has 13 amino acids. V was shortened by 0 bases and J by 9 bases, with 9 bases between the two germline ends. Per germline, CDR1 SGHTA and CDR2 FQGNSA. The rearrangement joins TRBV7-2 to TRBJ2-1; D ambiguous. Material: PBMCs. This clonotype was sampled from a human donor in good health (CMV status not recorded). Some clones in this sample may be carry-over from other donors' samples. CDR3 in DNA: TGTGCCAGCAGCTTAGCCCCCCCTGGTGAGCAGTTCTTC. This translates into CASSLAPPGEQFF.